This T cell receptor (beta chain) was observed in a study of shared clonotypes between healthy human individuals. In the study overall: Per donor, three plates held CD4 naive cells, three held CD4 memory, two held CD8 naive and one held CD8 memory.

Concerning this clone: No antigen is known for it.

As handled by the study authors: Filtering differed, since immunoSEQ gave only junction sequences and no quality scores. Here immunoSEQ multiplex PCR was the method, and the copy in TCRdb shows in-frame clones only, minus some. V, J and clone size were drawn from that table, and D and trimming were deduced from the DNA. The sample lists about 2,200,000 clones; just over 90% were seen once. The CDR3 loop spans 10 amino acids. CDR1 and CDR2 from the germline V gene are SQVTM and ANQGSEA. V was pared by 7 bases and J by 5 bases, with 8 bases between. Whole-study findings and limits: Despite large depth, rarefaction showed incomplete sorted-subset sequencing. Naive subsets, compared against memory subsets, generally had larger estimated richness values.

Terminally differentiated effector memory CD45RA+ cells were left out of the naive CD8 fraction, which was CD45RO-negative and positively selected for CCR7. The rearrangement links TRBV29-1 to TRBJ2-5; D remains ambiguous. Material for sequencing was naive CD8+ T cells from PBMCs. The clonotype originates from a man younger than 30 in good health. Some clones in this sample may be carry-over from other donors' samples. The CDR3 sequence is CSGLRETQYF. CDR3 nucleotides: TGCAGCGGGCTCAGGGAGACCCAGTACTTC.